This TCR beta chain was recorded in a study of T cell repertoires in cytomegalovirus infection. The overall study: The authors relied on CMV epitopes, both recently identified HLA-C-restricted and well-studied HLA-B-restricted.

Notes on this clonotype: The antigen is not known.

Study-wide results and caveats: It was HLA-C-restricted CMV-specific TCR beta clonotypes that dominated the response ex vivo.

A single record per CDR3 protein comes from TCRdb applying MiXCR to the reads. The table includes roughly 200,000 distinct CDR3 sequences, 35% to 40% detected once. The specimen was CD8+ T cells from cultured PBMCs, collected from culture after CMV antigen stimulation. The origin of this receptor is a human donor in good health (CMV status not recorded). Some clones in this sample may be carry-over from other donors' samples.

The CDR3 DNA reads as TGTGCCAGCAGTTTTGGGACTAACTATGGCTACACCTTC. It codes for CASSFGTNYGYTF. This sequence joins TRBV28 and TRBJ1-2; D is uncertain. The germline V and J ends were trimmed by 3 bases and 0 bases, with 5 bases remaining between them. Germline V CDR1 and CDR2: MDHEN, SYDVKM. The CDR3 is 13 amino acids.